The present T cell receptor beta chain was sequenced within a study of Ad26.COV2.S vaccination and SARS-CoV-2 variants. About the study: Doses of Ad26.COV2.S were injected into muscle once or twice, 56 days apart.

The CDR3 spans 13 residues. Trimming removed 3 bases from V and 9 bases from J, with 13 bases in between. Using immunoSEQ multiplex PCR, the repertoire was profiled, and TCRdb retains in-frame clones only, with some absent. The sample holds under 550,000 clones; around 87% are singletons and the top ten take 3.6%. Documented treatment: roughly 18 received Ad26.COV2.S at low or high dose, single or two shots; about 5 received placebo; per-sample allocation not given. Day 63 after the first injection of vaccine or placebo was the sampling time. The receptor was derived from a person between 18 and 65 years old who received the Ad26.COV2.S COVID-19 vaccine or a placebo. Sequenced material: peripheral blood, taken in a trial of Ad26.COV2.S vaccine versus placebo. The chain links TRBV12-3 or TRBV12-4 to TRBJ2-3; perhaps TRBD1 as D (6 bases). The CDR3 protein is CASSFSGVWTQYF. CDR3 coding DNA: TGTGCCAGCAGTTTCTCAGGGGTGTGGACGCAGTATTTT.